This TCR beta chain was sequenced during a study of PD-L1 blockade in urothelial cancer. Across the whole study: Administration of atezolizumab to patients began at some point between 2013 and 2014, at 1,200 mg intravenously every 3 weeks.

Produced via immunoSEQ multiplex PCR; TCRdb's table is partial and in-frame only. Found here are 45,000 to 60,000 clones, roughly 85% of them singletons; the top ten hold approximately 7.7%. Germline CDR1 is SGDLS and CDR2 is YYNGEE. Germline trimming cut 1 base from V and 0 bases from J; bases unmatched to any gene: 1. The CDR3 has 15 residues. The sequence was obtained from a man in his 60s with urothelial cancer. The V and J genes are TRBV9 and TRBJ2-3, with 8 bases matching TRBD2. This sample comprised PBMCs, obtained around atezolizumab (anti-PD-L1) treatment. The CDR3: CASSVPGGSTDTQYF. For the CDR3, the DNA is TGTGCCAGCAGCGTACCGGGGGGGAGCACAGATACGCAGTATTTT.